This TCR beta chain appears in the sequencing data of a study of T cell responses to AZD1222 COVID-19 vaccine. Only in-frame clones appear in the TCRdb table, and some are missing; sequencing was by immunoSEQ multiplex PCR. The sample includes 150,000 or so clones, 80% to 90% of them seen just once. This clone has a single count. The TCR comes from an adult in good health. The specimen comprised peripheral blood, sampled on day 0 of MenACWY control vaccination.

The CDR3 sequence: CASSPLGGINEKLFF. CDR3 nucleotide sequence: TGTGCCAGCAGCCCCCTTGGGGGCATTAATGAAAAACTGTTTTTT. The rearrangement links TRBV11-2 to TRBJ1-4; possibly TRBD1 for D (6 bases). CDR1 and CDR2 from the germline V gene are SGHAT and FQNNGV. The CDR3 contains 15 residues. Trimming stripped 5 bases from V and 4 bases from J, with 14 bases between.